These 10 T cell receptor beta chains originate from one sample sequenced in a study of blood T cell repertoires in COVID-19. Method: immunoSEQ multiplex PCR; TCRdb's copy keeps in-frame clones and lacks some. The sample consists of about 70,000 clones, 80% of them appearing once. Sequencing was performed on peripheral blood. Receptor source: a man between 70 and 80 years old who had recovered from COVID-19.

CDR3 sequence: CSASGRRGSAKNIQYF. In nucleotides, the CDR3 is TGCAGTGCTAGTGGTAGGAGGGGATCAGCCAAAAACATTCAGTACTTC. The V and J genes are TRBV20-1 and TRBJ2-4, with D possibly being TRBD2 (6 bases). Per germline, CDR1 DFQATT and CDR2 SNEGSKA (reference sequence). V lost 3 bases, J lost 0 bases, and 15 bases lay in between. The length of the CDR3 is 16 residues.

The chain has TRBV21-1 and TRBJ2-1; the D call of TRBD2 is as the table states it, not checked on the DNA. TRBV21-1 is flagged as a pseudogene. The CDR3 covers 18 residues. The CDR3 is CASSRGTSGRLTYNEQFF. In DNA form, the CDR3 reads TGTGCCAGCAGCAGAGGGACTAGCGGGAGGCTGACCTACAATGAGCAGTTCTTC.

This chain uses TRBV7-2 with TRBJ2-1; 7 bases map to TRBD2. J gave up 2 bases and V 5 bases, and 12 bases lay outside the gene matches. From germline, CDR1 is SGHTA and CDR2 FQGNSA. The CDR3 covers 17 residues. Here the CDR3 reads CASSRNTGGGAYNEQFF. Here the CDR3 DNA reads TGTGCCAGCAGCCGGAATACTGGCGGGGGTGCCTACAATGAGCAGTTCTTC.

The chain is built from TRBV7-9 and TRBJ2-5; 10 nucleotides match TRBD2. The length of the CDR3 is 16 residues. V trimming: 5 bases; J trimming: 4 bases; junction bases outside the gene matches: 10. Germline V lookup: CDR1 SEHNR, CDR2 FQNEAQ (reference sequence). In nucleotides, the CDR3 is TGTGCCAGCAGCCGTGACCTGGCTAGCGGGGGAGAGACCCAGTACTTC. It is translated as CASSRDLASGGETQYF.

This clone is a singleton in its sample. CDR3 bases: TGTGCCAGCAGTGGACTAGCGGGAGGGCGATACAATGAGCAGTTCTTC. Protein: CASSGLAGGRYNEQFF. This sequence joins TRBV28 and TRBJ2-1; 15 bases align to TRBD2. Germline V gene sequence: CDR1 MDHEN, CDR2 SYDVKM. V trimming: 5 bases; J trimming: 4 bases; junction bases outside the gene matches: 3. CDR3 length: 16 residues.

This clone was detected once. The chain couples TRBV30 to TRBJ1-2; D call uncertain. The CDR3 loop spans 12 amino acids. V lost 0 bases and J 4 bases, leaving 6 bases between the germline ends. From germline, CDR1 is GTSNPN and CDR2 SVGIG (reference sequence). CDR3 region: CAWSVRSYGYTF. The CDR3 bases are TGTGCCTGGAGTGTACGCAGCTATGGCTACACCTTC.

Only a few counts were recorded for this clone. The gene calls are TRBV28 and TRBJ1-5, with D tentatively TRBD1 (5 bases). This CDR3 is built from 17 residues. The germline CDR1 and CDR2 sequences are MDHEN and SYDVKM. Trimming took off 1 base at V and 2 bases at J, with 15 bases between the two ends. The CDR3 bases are TGTGCCAGCAGTTTATCATTCCAGGGAAAAGGCAATCAGCCCCAGCATTTT. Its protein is CASSLSFQGKGNQPQHF.

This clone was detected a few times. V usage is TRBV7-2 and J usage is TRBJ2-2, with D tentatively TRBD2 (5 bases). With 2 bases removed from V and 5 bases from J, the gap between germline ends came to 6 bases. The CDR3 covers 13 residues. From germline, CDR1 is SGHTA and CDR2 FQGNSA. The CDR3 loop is CASSLRGTGELFF. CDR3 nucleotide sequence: TGTGCCAGCAGCTTACGAGGGACCGGGGAGCTGTTTTTT.

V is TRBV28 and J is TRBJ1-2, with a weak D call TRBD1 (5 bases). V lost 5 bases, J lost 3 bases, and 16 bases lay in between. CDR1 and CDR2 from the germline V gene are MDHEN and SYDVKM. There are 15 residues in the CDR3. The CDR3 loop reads CASSAPRDSYYGYTF. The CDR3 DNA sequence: TGTGCCAGCAGTGCACCACGGGACTCCTACTATGGCTACACCTTC.

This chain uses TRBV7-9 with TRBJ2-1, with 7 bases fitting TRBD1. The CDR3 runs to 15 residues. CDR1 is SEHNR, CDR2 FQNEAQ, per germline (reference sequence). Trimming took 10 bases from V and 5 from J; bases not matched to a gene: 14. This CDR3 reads CAIAPQDRINNEQFF. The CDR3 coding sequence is TGTGCCATCGCGCCTCAGGACAGGATCAACAATGAGCAGTTCTTC.